A selection of T cell receptor beta chains follows, all from one sample in a study of blood T cell repertoires in COVID-19. Produced via immunoSEQ multiplex PCR; TCRdb's table is partial and in-frame only. The table lists over 100,000 clones, approximately 90% of them singletons. Material: peripheral blood. These receptors were obtained from a human donor with acute or convalescent COVID-19. The donor label of this sample is uncertain. Each CDR3 is given with its conserved first and last residue. The order of the fields is D gene, V gene, clone size, J gene, CDR3 DNA, CDR3 protein. D genes are given only for firm matches. Only some rows state a clone size, as once, few, many or a class for expanded clones.

>TRBD1|TRBV28|-|TRBJ1-4
TGTGCCAGCAGAGCAGACAGGGGGAATGAAAAACTGTTTTTT
CASRADRGNEKLFF
>TRBD2|TRBV7-2|few|TRBJ2-5
TGTGCCAGCAGCTTACTTGGCGGGGGGGCCTCATCAGAGACCCAGTACTTC
CASSLLGGGASSETQYF
>TRBD2|TRBV27|-|TRBJ2-7
TGTGCCAGCAGTCGATCTTCGGGGGGGCCACCCGACGAGCAGTACTTC
CASSRSSGGPPDEQYF
>TRBD1|TRBV6-5|once|TRBJ1-2
TGTGCCAGCAGGCGATCGGGACAGGGCACCTATGGCTACACCTTC
CASRRSGQGTYGYTF
>TRBD2|TRBV7-9|-|TRBJ2-2
TGTGCCAGCAGAGTTAGCGGGGCGAACACCGGGGAGCTGTTTTTT
CASRVSGANTGELFF
>TRBD1|TRBV4-2|-|TRBJ2-1
TGTGCCAGCAGCCAAGAAGGACAGGGAATAGCCAATGAGCAGTTCTTC
CASSQEGQGIANEQFF
>-|TRBV14|few|TRBJ2-3
TGTGCCAGCAGCGATCCGGGAAGAAGCACAGATACGCAGTATTTT
CASSDPGRSTDTQYF
>TRBD1|TRBV19|-|TRBJ1-2
TGTGCCAGTAGCCCCCGACAGGGTTCGATTTACAACTATGGCTACACCTTC
CASSPRQGSIYNYGYTF
>TRBD1|TRBV10-3|-|TRBJ1-4
TGTGCCATCAGTGATTTGGACAGGGCTGGGTCGGATGAAAAACTGTTTTTT
CAISDLDRAGSDEKLFF
>-|TRBV15|-|TRBJ1-1
TGTGCCACCAGCTGGCGGGCGAACACTGAAGCTTTCTTT
CATSWRANTEAFF
>-|TRBV21-1|-|TRBJ1-2
TGTGCCAGCAGCCGCGGGGGCTGGATGCGAGAATATGGCTACACCTTC
CASSRGGWMREYGYTF
>TRBD2|TRBV7-3|-|TRBJ2-1
TGTGCCAGCAGCTCATCTAGCGGGGGATACAATGAGCAGTTCTTC
CASSSSSGGYNEQFF
>-|TRBV4-1|-|TRBJ1-6
TGCGCCAGCAGCCAAGGGGGGTTAGGACAGAATAATTCACCCCTCCACTTT
CASSQGGLGQNNSPLHF
>TRBD2|TRBV2|-|TRBJ2-1
TGTGCCAGCAGAGGAACTAGCGGGAGCTTCGGTGAGCAGTTCTTC
CASRGTSGSFGEQFF
>-|TRBV5-5|few|TRBJ1-1
TGTGCCAGCAGCTTGGGTCCGGTATCGAACACTGAAGCTTTCTTT
CASSLGPVSNTEAFF
>-|TRBV11-2|-|TRBJ2-2
TGTGCCAGCAGGGGGCCGGCCTTAGGCAGGGAGCTGTTTTTT
CASRGPALGRELFF
>-|TRBV7-9|-|TRBJ1-1
TGTGCCAGCAGCCTCGGACAGTTAGTGGCTGAAGCTTTCTTT
CASSLGQLVAEAFF
>-|TRBV6-5|-|TRBJ1-1
TGTGCCAGCAGGGGGGGAGGCACTGAAGCTTTCTTT
CASRGGGTEAFF
>-|TRBV6-1|few|TRBJ1-5
TGTGCCAGCAGTGAAGCAGGCAGGAATCAGCCCCAGCATTTT
CASSEAGRNQPQHF
>-|TRBV7-9|few|TRBJ1-1
TGTGCCAGCAGCCTTAGAGGGACAACTCTTGGCACTGAAGCTTTCTTT
CASSLRGTTLGTEAFF
>TRBD2|TRBV7-8|-|TRBJ2-2
TGTGCCAGCAGCTTATGGATGATGGGACTAGCGGGAGGGCGCGTCACCGGGGAGCTGTTTTTT
CASSLWMMGLAGGRVTGELFF
>-|TRBV28|-|TRBJ2-2
TGTGCCAGCAGTTTAACCGGACTGGCAGGGGACAACACCGGGGAGCTGTTTTTT
CASSLTGLAGDNTGELFF
>-|TRBV2|-|TRBJ2-7
TGTGCCAGCAGTAAAACTTCTAGTTCCGAGCAGTACTTC
CASSKTSSSEQYF
>-|TRBV4-2|-|TRBJ1-1
TGTGCCAGCAGCCAAGATTTTGGGGCGGCGAACACTGAAGCTTTCTTT
CASSQDFGAANTEAFF
>TRBD2|TRBV5-5|few|TRBJ2-1
TGTGCCAGCAGCCTGCTAGCGGGGGACTACAATGAGCAGTTCTTC
CASSLLAGDYNEQFF
>TRBD2|TRBV28|-|TRBJ2-1
TGTGCCAGCAGTTTGCTAGCGGGGGCCCGGGAGCAGTTCTTC
CASSLLAGAREQFF
>TRBD2|TRBV6-5|-|TRBJ2-1
TGTGCCAGCAGTCATAGCGGGAGCTTCGGCAATGAGCAGTTCTTC
CASSHSGSFGNEQFF
>-|TRBV3-1/TRBV3-2|-|TRBJ1-2
TGTGCCAGCAGCCCCGGGACATACTATGGCTACACCTTC
CASSPGTYYGYTF
>TRBD2|TRBV28|-|TRBJ2-2
TGTGCCAGCGGACTAGCGGGAGCCACCGGGGAGCTGTTTTTT
CASGLAGATGELFF
>-|TRBV6-5|-|TRBJ1-4
TGTGCCAGCAGTTCCGGGACTTACTCAGGGAAACTGTTTTTT
CASSSGTYSGKLFF
>TRBD1|TRBV28|-|TRBJ1-2
TGTGCCAGCAGTTTTTTTTGGGACAGGGGTTCCGCTAACTATGGCTACACCTTC
CASSFFWDRGSANYGYTF
>-|TRBV2|once|TRBJ1-1
TGTGCCAGCAGGCGTGGGGCCTTGAACACTGAAGCTTTCTTT
CASRRGALNTEAFF
>TRBD1|TRBV18|-|TRBJ1-1
TGTGCCAGCTCACAACAGACAGGGGGCCTCACTGAAGCTTTCTTT
CASSQQTGGLTEAFF
>-|TRBV24-1|once|TRBJ2-2
TGTGCCACCAGTGATTTGCTTAGATCCACCGGGGAGCTGTTTTTT
CATSDLLRSTGELFF
>-|TRBV6-2/TRBV6-3|-|TRBJ2-2
TGTGCCAGCAGTTCCCCTCGGGGTAGCAGATCGGCCGGGGAGCTGTTTTTT
CASSSPRGSRSAGELFF
>-|TRBV7-8|-|TRBJ2-7
TGTGCCAGCAGCTTAGATCCTGGGCCCTACGAGCAGTACTTC
CASSLDPGPYEQYF
>-|TRBV6-5|-|TRBJ1-1
TGTGCCAGCAGTTACACTTACGAGGGAGTGGGTACTGAAGCTTTCTTT
CASSYTYEGVGTEAFF
>-|TRBV28|-|TRBJ2-7
TGTGCCAGCAGGGGGGGAGTGGAATACGAGCAGTACTTC
CASRGGVEYEQYF
>TRBD1|TRBV7-9|-|TRBJ1-6
TGTGCCAGCAGCTTAGCCGACAGGGCTTCACCCCTCCACTTT
CASSLADRASPLHF
>TRBD2|TRBV3-1/TRBV3-2|-|TRBJ2-3
TGTGCCAGCAGCCAAGATTCAGCGGGGGGCCGTGAGGATACGCAGTATTTT
CASSQDSAGGREDTQYF
>TRBD2|TRBV5-4|-|TRBJ2-2
TGTGCCAGCAGCACGGGGGGGCCCGACACCGGGGAGCTGTTTTTT
CASSTGGPDTGELFF
>TRBD1|TRBV7-8|-|TRBJ1-5
TGTGCCAGCAGCTTACAAGGACAGGGGAGCAATCAGCCCCAGCATTTT
CASSLQGQGSNQPQHF
>TRBD1|TRBV19|-|TRBJ1-2
TGTGCCAGTAGTAGGACAGGGTTAAACTATGGCTACACCTTC
CASSRTGLNYGYTF
>-|TRBV5-1|-|TRBJ2-2
TGCGCCAGCAGCTCGCTAGGGAACACCGGGGAGCTGTTTTTT
CASSSLGNTGELFF
>-|TRBV3-1/TRBV3-2|-|TRBJ2-3
TGTGCCAGCAGCCAAGGAGTAGGCGGGTGGGCAGATACGCAGTATTTT
CASSQGVGGWADTQYF
>-|TRBV28|once|TRBJ1-2
TGTGCCAGCAGCCAGCCCGAGAGGGCCTTGAATGGCTACACCTTC
CASSQPERALNGYTF
>TRBD2|TRBV7-6|-|TRBJ2-2
TGTGCCAGCAGCCCAACATACCCCGGGACTAGCGATTCAGGGGGGGAGCTGTTTTTT
CASSPTYPGTSDSGGELFF
>-|TRBV7-3|-|TRBJ2-5
TGTGCCAGCAGCTTTAGTGGGGGCCGGGAGACCCAGTACTTC
CASSFSGGRETQYF
>-|TRBV4-3|-|TRBJ1-3
TGCGCCAGCAGCCGGACTCAGGGGAGGGAAAACACCATATATTTT
CASSRTQGRENTIYF
>-|TRBV5-1|-|TRBJ1-1
TGCGCCAGCAGCTTGGCCTCCGGGAGGACTGAAGCTTTCTTT
CASSLASGRTEAFF
>TRBD1|TRBV7-2|few|TRBJ2-3
TGTGCCAGCGCCGAGCAGTGGACAGGGGGAGCAGATACGCAGTATTTT
CASAEQWTGGADTQYF
>-|TRBV19|-|TRBJ1-2
TGTGCCAGTACCGGGAATCACAGGGTCGACTATGGCTACACCTTC
CASTGNHRVDYGYTF